The rows below give T cell receptor beta chains drawn from one sample of a study of T cell responses to AZD1222 COVID-19 vaccine. Here immunoSEQ multiplex PCR was the method, and the copy in TCRdb shows in-frame clones only, minus some. The sample lists about 140,000 clones, 88% seen once, with about 3% in the top ten. Sequencing used peripheral blood, obtained 28 days after the second AZD1222 dose. These receptors came from an adult who received the AZD1222 COVID-19 vaccine. Both conserved end residues are part of each CDR3. Each record gives: V gene, D gene, clone size, J gene, CDR3 protein, CDR3 DNA. The D gene is left open where the match is weak. Size tells how often a clone was seen (once, few, many) or the class of an expanded clone, and some rows leave it out.

v_call: TRBV2
d_call: TRBD1
clone_size: once
j_call: TRBJ1-2
cdr3_aa: CASSGQGNYGYTF
cdr3_nt: TGTGCCAGCAGTGGACAGGGTAATTATGGCTACACCTTC

v_call: TRBV4-2
d_call: NA
clone_size: NA
j_call: TRBJ2-7
cdr3_aa: CASSQDLAAYEQYF
cdr3_nt: TGTGCCAGCAGCCAAGATTTGGCGGCTTACGAGCAGTACTTC

v_call: TRBV12-3/TRBV12-4
d_call: NA
clone_size: NA
j_call: TRBJ1-5
cdr3_aa: CASSFDQPQHF
cdr3_nt: TGTGCCAGCAGTTTTGATCAGCCCCAGCATTTT

v_call: TRBV13
d_call: TRBD1
clone_size: NA
j_call: TRBJ1-6
cdr3_aa: CASSLGQGNSPLHF
cdr3_nt: TGTGCCAGCAGCCTGGGACAGGGGAATTCACCCCTCCACTTT

v_call: TRBV30
d_call: NA
clone_size: once
j_call: TRBJ1-2
cdr3_aa: CAWIRAREGGGYTF
cdr3_nt: TGTGCCTGGATCCGGGCCCGAGAAGGTGGGGGCTACACCTTC

v_call: TRBV27
d_call: NA
clone_size: NA
j_call: TRBJ2-7
cdr3_aa: CASSPYSGMEEQYF
cdr3_nt: TGTGCCAGCAGTCCCTACTCAGGGATGGAGGAGCAGTACTTC

v_call: TRBV10-1
d_call: NA
clone_size: NA
j_call: TRBJ2-2
cdr3_aa: CASQAGFATGELFF
cdr3_nt: TGCGCCAGCCAGGCGGGGTTTGCTACCGGGGAGCTGTTTTTT

v_call: TRBV5-6
d_call: NA
clone_size: NA
j_call: TRBJ2-5
cdr3_aa: CASSLVQETQYF
cdr3_nt: TGTGCCAGCAGCTTGGTCCAAGAGACCCAGTACTTC

v_call: TRBV4-1
d_call: TRBD1
clone_size: NA
j_call: TRBJ1-5
cdr3_aa: CASSQGPGQGKSNQPQHF
cdr3_nt: TGCGCCAGCAGCCAAGGGCCGGGACAGGGGAAGAGCAATCAGCCCCAGCATTTT

v_call: TRBV9
d_call: TRBD2
clone_size: NA
j_call: TRBJ2-5
cdr3_aa: CASSVDPGLAITIQETQYF
cdr3_nt: TGTGCCAGCAGCGTAGATCCGGGACTAGCTATTACTATCCAAGAGACCCAGTACTTC

v_call: TRBV2
d_call: TRBD1
clone_size: NA
j_call: TRBJ1-5
cdr3_aa: CASSDRPGGVNQPQHF
cdr3_nt: TGTGCCAGCAGTGACCGACCAGGGGGAGTCAATCAGCCCCAGCATTTT